The clone carrying this T cell receptor (beta chain) was detected many times. No antigen is known for it. Between the trimmed V and J ends, which lost 6 bases and 1 base, there was a span of 9 bases. The CDR3 is 12 residues long. Germline V gives CDR1 DFQATT, CDR2 SNEGSKA (reference sequence). This sample was taken from a study of CD8 T cells in ankylosing spondylitis. Broader study findings: What appeared characteristic of ankylosing spondylitis blood was a TCR beta motif of several highly homologous variants.

For TCR beta, libraries came from quantitative 5'-RACE with molecular barcodes. TCRdb used MiXCR to reprocess the 5' RACE reads, holding one entry per CDR3 protein. Here the sample spans some 700,000 distinct CDR3 sequences, around 17% being singletons. This chain connects TRBV20-1 to TRBJ1-1; D is ambiguous. Sequencing input: blood, either unsorted or a sorted T cell fraction (not recorded which). The sequence was obtained from a male donor with ankylosing spondylitis. CDR3 residues: CSAGRPNTEAFF. In DNA, the CDR3 is TGCAGTGCGGGTCGGCCGAACACTGAAGCTTTCTTT.